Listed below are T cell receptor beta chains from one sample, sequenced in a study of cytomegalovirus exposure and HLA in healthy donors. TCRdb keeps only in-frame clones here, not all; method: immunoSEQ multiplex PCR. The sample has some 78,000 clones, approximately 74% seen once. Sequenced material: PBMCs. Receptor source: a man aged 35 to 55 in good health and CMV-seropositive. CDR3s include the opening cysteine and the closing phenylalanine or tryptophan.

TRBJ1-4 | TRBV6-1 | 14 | CASSDAYRGEKLFF
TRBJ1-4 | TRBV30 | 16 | CAWSGGIDRAGEKLFF
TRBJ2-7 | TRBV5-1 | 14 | CASSTGLAVYEQYF
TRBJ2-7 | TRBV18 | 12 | CASSTMGDEQYF
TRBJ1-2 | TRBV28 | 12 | CASSEVSYGYTF
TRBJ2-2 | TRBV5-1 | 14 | CASRRDPPAGELFF
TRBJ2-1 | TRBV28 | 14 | CASENRQGNHEQFF
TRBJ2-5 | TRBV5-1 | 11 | CASNGEETQYF
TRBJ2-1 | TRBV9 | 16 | CASSVSGGFGDNEQFF
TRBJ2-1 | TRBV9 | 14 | CASRRDSSYNEQFF
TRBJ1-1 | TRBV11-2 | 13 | CASSPQMNTEAFF
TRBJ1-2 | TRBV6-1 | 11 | CASSGGLGYTF
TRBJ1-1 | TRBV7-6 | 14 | CASSPRWPNTEAFF
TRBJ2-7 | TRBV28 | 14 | CASSLRYRAHEQYF
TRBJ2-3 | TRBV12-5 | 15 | CASGLQLAGGETQYF
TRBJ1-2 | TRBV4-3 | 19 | CASSQDATTGTGDHYGYTF
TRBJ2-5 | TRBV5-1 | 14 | CASSLARGEETQYF
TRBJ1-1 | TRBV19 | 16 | CASSTPRQALNTEAFF
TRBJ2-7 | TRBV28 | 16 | CASSLGGGQGYYEQYF
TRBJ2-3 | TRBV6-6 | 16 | CASTFNGGTGTDTQYF
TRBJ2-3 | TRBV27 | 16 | CASSLSRGLVSDTQYF
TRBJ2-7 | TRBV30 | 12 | CAWSPYREKQYF
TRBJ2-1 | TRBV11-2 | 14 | CASSPGTRHNEQFF
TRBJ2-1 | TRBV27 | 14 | CASSFPGGPNEQFF
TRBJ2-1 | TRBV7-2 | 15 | CASSLTTIPGNEQFF
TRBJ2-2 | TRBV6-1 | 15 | CATGMTGGGTGELFF
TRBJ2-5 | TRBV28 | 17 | CASSSPFAGTAEETQYF
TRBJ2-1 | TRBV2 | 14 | CASSRTEVHNEQFF
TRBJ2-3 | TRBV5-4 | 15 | CASSSSGGRGDTQYF
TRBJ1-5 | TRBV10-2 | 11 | CASSDGQPQHF
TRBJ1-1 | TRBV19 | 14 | CASSRSRMNTEAFF
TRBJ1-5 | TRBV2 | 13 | CASSEDRNQPQHF